One sample yielded the 9 T cell receptor beta chains listed below, sequenced in a study of siplizumab effects on memory and regulatory T cells. Libraries were prepared by immunoSEQ multiplex PCR; TCRdb keeps only in-frame clonotypes and omits some of them. The top ten hold around 0.73% of the sample, which has over 100,000 clones, about 91% seen once. Sequences were obtained from Tregs sorted from blood. The source of these receptors is a human donor in good health.

Details on this clone: The sample contains more than one DNA sequence encoding this CDR3. The chain recombines TRBV7-9 with TRBJ1-2; D not certain. CDR3 length: 14 amino acids. V shed 1 base and J shed 0 bases, with 6 bases lying between them. The germline V gene encodes CDR1 SEHNR and CDR2 FQNEAQ (reference sequence). CDR3 region: CASSLGQANYGYTF. The CDR3 nucleotides are TGTGCCAGCAGCTTAGGGCAGGCTAACTATGGCTACACCTTC. Looking up the rest from reference TRBV7-9 and TRBJ1-2 gives the full variable domain: DTGVSQNPRHKITKRGQNVTFRCDPISEHNRLYWYRQTLGQGPEFLTYFQNEAQLEKSRLLSDRFSAERPKGSFSTLEIQRTEQGDSAMYLCASSLGQANYGYTFGSGTRLTVV.

This chain's CDR3 is CASRTGTAIEAFF. The DNA of the CDR3 is TGTGCCAGCAGAACAGGGACAGCCATTGAAGCTTTCTTT. V usage is TRBV16 and J usage is TRBJ1-1; 7 bases align to TRBD1. Germline V gives CDR1 KGHSY, CDR2 FQNENV. V trimming: 6 bases; J trimming: 7 bases; junction bases outside the gene matches: 8. CDR3 length: 13 residues. The whole variable domain, remainder taken from reference TRBV16 and TRBJ1-1, is GEEVAQTPKHLVRGEGQKAKLYCAPIKGHSYVFWYQQVLKNEFKFLISFQNENVFDETGMPKERFSAKCLPNSPCSLEIQATKLEDSAVYFCASRTGTAIEAFFGQGTRLTVV.

The genes are TRBV18 and TRBJ2-3; 9 bases map to TRBD2. The J segment lost 2 bases and the V segment lost 2 bases, leaving 8 bases of the junction unmatched. This CDR3 has 17 amino acids. CDR1 is KGHSH, CDR2 LQKENI, per germline. CDR3 DNA sequence: TGTGCCAGCTCACCATTGTGGCTAGCGGGGTCCACAGATACGCAGTATTTT. Its protein product is CASSPLWLAGSTDTQYF.

This chain connects TRBV29-1 to TRBJ1-2; 10 bases line up with TRBD1. Germline lookup yields CDR1 SQVTM and CDR2 ANQGSEA. The CDR3 loop spans 12 amino acids. Germline trimming cut 6 bases from V and 8 bases from J; bases unmatched to any gene: 6. CDR3 nucleotides: TGCAGCGTGGGGGGACAGGGGACGGGCTACACCTTC. Protein sequence: CSVGGQGTGYTF.

This clone has a single count. CDR3 in amino acids: CASSLGGQGGDTQYF. In DNA, the CDR3 is TGTGCCAGCAGCTTGGGAGGGCAGGGCGGAGATACGCAGTATTTT. The gene calls are TRBV5-4 and TRBJ2-3; the D call may be TRBD1 or TRBD2 (5 bases each). CDR3 size: 15 residues. V lost 0 bases and J lost 5, with 13 bases in between. CDR1 is SGHNT and CDR2 is YYREEE in the germline V gene (reference sequence).

This clone was counted once. The CDR3 bases are TGTGCCAGCAGCCAAGCGGACCGAGGAATAGGTGGACAGCCCCAGCATTTT. Translating gives CASSQADRGIGGQPQHF. The chain couples TRBV14 to TRBJ1-5; D ambiguous. Germline CDR1 and CDR2: SGHDN and FVKESK. There are 17 residues in the CDR3. The V end was cut by 1 base, the J end by 7 bases, with 20 bases between.

This clone was counted a single time. The chain carries TRBV19 and TRBJ1-5; no clear D. The CDR3 sequence is 12 residues long. Trimming removed 10 bases from V and 1 base from J, with 8 bases in between. Germline CDR1 LNHDA, CDR2 SQIVND (reference sequence). CDR3: CATGLSNQPQHF. For the CDR3, the DNA is TGTGCCACGGGCCTAAGCAATCAGCCCCAGCATTTT.

CDR3 residues: CASRKGYREDGYTF. In DNA form, the CDR3 reads TGTGCCAGCCGAAAAGGATACAGGGAGGATGGCTACACCTTC. V gene TRBV6-5 combines with J gene TRBJ1-2; perhaps TRBD1 as D (6 bases). Trimming cost V 8 bases and J 6 bases, with 19 bases left between them. CDR1 MNHEY and CDR2 SVGAGI come from the germline V gene. CDR3 size: 14 residues.

This chain uses TRBV7-2 with TRBJ1-6; D not resolved. The CDR3 runs 13 residues. From germline, CDR1 is SGHTA and CDR2 FQGNSA. V lost 1 base to trimming and J lost 8 bases, with 6 bases between them. CDR3 protein: CASSLVGDSPLHF. The CDR3, as DNA: TGTGCCAGCAGCTTAGTTGGGGATTCACCCCTCCACTTT. Full variable domain (outside the CDR3, taken from reference TRBV7-2 and TRBJ1-6): GAGVSQSPSNKVTEKGKDVELRCDPISGHTALYWYRQSLGQGLEFLIYFQGNSAPDKSGLPSDRFSAERTGGSVSTLTIQRTQQEDSAVYLCASSLVGDSPLHFGNGTRLTVT.